A single sample gave rise to the 15 T cell receptor beta chains below, sequenced in a study of control samples from healthy donors and cancer patients. Data came from immunoSEQ multiplex PCR; TCRdb stores just in-frame clones and leaves some out. The sample holds fewer than 200,000 clones, about 91% seen once. Material for sequencing was blood. The receptor source for this set is a woman in her 30s in good health.

This chain links TRBV6-6 with TRBJ1-1; 9 bases match TRBD1. Losses at the gene ends were 7 bases for V and 0 bases for J; bases not matched to a gene: 6. CDR3 length: 15 amino acids. Germline CDR1 MNHNY, CDR2 SVGAGI (reference sequence). This CDR3 reads CASTLGQGMNTEAFF. For the CDR3, the DNA is TGTGCCAGCACCTTAGGACAGGGGATGAACACTGAAGCTTTCTTT.

V usage is TRBV11-2 and J usage is TRBJ2-7; weak D call: TRBD1 (6 bases). The CDR3 sequence is 13 residues long. CDR1 SGHAT and CDR2 FQNNGV come from the germline V gene. Trimming took off 5 bases at V and 3 bases at J, with 11 bases between the two ends. The chain's CDR3 is CASSPGQVYEQYV. In nucleotides, the CDR3 is TGTGCCAGCAGCCCGGGACAAGTCTACGAGCAGTACGTC.

The chain carries TRBV14 and TRBJ1-1; no clear D. There are 10 residues in the CDR3. The V end was cut by 10 bases, the J end by 1 base, with 4 bases between. The germline gives CDR1 SGHDN, CDR2 FVKESK. The chain's CDR3 is CATGNTEAFF. In DNA, the CDR3 is TGTGCCACAGGGAACACTGAAGCTTTCTTT.

This clone was recorded a few times. J is TRBJ1-1 and V is TRBV19; D is possibly TRBD1 (6 bases). Per the germline V gene, CDR1 is LNHDA and CDR2 is SQIVND (reference sequence). Trimming stripped 6 bases from V and 1 base from J, with 12 bases between. The CDR3 contains 14 residues. CDR3 DNA: TGTGCCAGTAGATTGGTAGGGGGGAACACTGAAGCTTTCTTT. This sequence encodes CASRLVGGNTEAFF.

This chain joins TRBV5-1 and TRBJ1-1; D is unresolved. This CDR3 has 14 amino acids. CDR1 is SGHRS, CDR2 YFSETQ, per germline. Trimming left V 3 bases short and J 0 bases short, with 9 bases between. CDR3 sequence reads: CASSWTGMNTEAFF. CDR3 nucleotide sequence: TGCGCCAGCAGCTGGACTGGGATGAACACTGAAGCTTTCTTT.

The rearrangement joins TRBV9 to TRBJ1-1; tentatively, D is TRBD1 (6 bases). Deletions cut 3 bases from V and 6 bases from J, with 12 bases between. Germline V gene sequence: CDR1 SGDLS, CDR2 YYNGEE. The CDR3 has 13 residues. CDR3 coding DNA: TGTGCCAGCAGCGGGGGGCCCGGCGCTGAAGCTTTCTTT. Its protein product is CASSGGPGAEAFF.

CDR3: CTGAGYEQYV. The CDR3 nucleotides are TGCACCGGGGCTGGTTACGAGCAGTACGTC. The rearrangement uses TRBV20-1 and TRBJ2-7; D might be TRBD1 or TRBD2, each matching 5 bases. The length of the CDR3 is 10 residues. CDR1 and CDR2 from the germline V gene are DFQATT and SNEGSKA (reference sequence).

This rearrangement joins TRBV28 to TRBJ2-7, with TRBD2 matching 10 bases. Losses at the gene ends were 7 bases for V and 1 base for J; bases not matched to a gene: 7. Germline V gene sequence: CDR1 MDHEN, CDR2 SYDVKM. CDR3 length: 15 residues. The chain's CDR3 is CASTSLAGESYEQYF. Here the CDR3 DNA reads TGTGCCAGCACATCGCTAGCGGGAGAATCCTACGAGCAGTACTTC.

V is TRBV12-3 or TRBV12-4 and J is TRBJ2-5, with 7 bases lining up with TRBD1. V lost 6 bases to trimming and J lost 5 bases; unmatched junction nucleotides: 6. The CDR3 has 13 residues. The CDR3 is CASRRTGVETQYF. As DNA, the CDR3 is TGTGCCAGCAGGCGTACAGGGGTCGAGACCCAGTACTTC.

This sequence joins TRBV5-4 and TRBJ2-1, with 9 bases lining up with TRBD2. The germline V gene encodes CDR1 SGHNT and CDR2 YYREEE (reference sequence). The CDR3 spans 15 residues. V lost 1 base to trimming and J lost 7 bases; unmatched junction nucleotides: 6. CDR3 region: CASSLRWSGGNEQFF. The CDR3 nucleotides read TGTGCCAGCAGCTTGAGGTGGAGCGGGGGGAATGAGCAGTTCTTC.

The chain links TRBV3-1 (or the pseudogene TRBV3-2) to TRBJ1-2; no clear D. The CDR3 contains 12 residues. Trimming stripped 0 bases from V and 4 bases from J, with 3 bases between. From germline, CDR1 is LGHDT and CDR2 YNNKEL (reference sequence). The CDR3 sequence: CASSQEAYGYTF. The CDR3 DNA follows: TGTGCCAGCAGCCAAGAAGCCTATGGCTACACCTTC.

This clone was found once. The chain employs TRBV19 and TRBJ2-7; D remains unclear. Trimming cost V 5 bases and J 0 bases, with 11 bases left between them. Germline V gene sequence: CDR1 LNHDA, CDR2 SQIVND (reference sequence). CDR3 size: 14 residues. The chain's CDR3 is CASSPGPSSYEQYF. The DNA of the CDR3 is TGTGCCAGTAGTCCGGGTCCTAGCTCCTACGAGCAGTACTTC.

The J gene is TRBJ2-2, the V gene TRBV5-1; a weak D match, TRBD2 (6 bases). V gave up 4 bases and J gave up 1 base, with 11 bases separating them. This CDR3 region has 15 residues. Germline loops: CDR1 SGHRS, CDR2 YFSETQ. CDR3 amino acids: CASSGGDVNTGELFF. In DNA, the CDR3 is TGCGCCAGCAGCGGAGGGGATGTGAACACCGGGGAGCTGTTTTTT.

The chain has TRBV5-1 and TRBJ2-5; TRBD2 aligns across 15 bases. The CDR3 is made up of 16 amino acids. The V gene end was trimmed by 3 bases and the J gene end by 5 bases; junction bases not matched to a gene: 5. From germline, CDR1 is SGHRS and CDR2 YFSETQ. As DNA, the CDR3 is TGCGCCAGCAGCTCCATCGGGACTAGCGGGGGGGAGACCCAGTACTTC. Amino acid sequence: CASSSIGTSGGETQYF.

The V call is TRBV9, the J call TRBJ2-1; 7 bases map to TRBD1. The germline CDR1 and CDR2 sequences are SGDLS and YYNGEE. V trimming: 1 base; J trimming: 2 bases; junction bases outside the gene matches: 3. The CDR3 sequence is 15 residues long. CDR3 in DNA: TGTGCCAGCAGCGTACGAGGGGGCGCCTACAATGAGCAGTTCTTC. Its translation: CASSVRGGAYNEQFF. Complete variable domain (other parts from reference TRBV9 and TRBJ2-1): DSGVTQTPKHLITATGQRVTLRCSPRSGDLSVYWYQQSLDQGLQFLIQYYNGEERAKGNILERFSAQQFPDLHSELNLSSLELGDSALYFCASSVRGGAYNEQFFGPGTRLTVL.